This T cell receptor beta chain was identified in a study of human T cells and chemical hapten exposure (dated by TCRdb to the early 2020s). In terms of the full investigation: For sensitization, 2% DPC in acetone was applied to a roughly 2 cm by roughly 2 cm area of upper inner arm skin. The patient cohort, mostly female, included alopecia areata with under or over 50% scalp involvement, alopecia totalis and alopecia universalis. In alopecia patients, the study followed how the peripheral blood TCR repertoire changed in vivo over primary and secondary sensitization to diphenylcyclopropenone (DPC), a hapten. Patient blood was sampled pre-sensitization (week 0) and at 2, 6 and about 24 weeks after DPC sensitization. About 30 alopecia patients provided blood for TCR sequencing at one to four time points (pre-sensitization, 2, 6 and 24 weeks). The libraries were sequenced as a pool, and the TCR yield per sample differed mostly because of small variations in library volumes within the pool. Patch tests used Finn chambers with 0.01% DPC on the upper back, scored after 6 days by International Contact Dermatitis Research Group standards. Throughout the study period of roughly 24 weeks, patients also received therapeutic DPC doses to the scalp every week.

The CDR3 has 14 amino acids, counting the end cysteine and phenylalanine. The sequence is cut down to CDR3 DNA, 42 bases in frame from base 1. V was cut back by 3 bases and J by 0 bases, leaving a gap of 12 bases between them. CDR1 is given as DFQATT and CDR2 as SNEGSKA, both from the germline V gene (reference sequence). Overall study results and their limits: DPC sensitization did not change the number of TCRs with a frequency above 1 in 1000, and there was no evidence of changes in global repertoire structure. A positive correlation was found between the number of PT1 expanded TCRs and patch test score, with significance reached at thresholds 8, 16 and 32 but not 4. Repeated subsampling changed both the strength of the expansion versus patch-test correlation and the threshold at which that correlation became significant. Alopecia, a presumed autoimmune disease, was present in all patients, so the immune response of the patients might differ from that of healthy individuals. Significantly more large CDR3 similarity clusters were formed by expanded TCRs than by pre-sensitization or healthy control sets, consistent with antigen-driven responses.

This clonotype was counted between two and nine times. Its recognized antigen is unknown. Base qualities were left out, and no much larger clone turns up one base away. The library was generated by RACE. The sequencing machine was a NextSeq 500. Library preparation attached unique molecular identifiers to individual cDNA molecules for quantitative, reproducible TCR counting. For every blood RNA sample, sequencing covered both the TCR alpha and TCR beta chains. In the source study's methods: A median of around 96,000 TCRs per sample was observed, with a range of 23,224 to 690,600. The Decombinator software suite was used to annotate the V, J and CDR3 of the TCR reads. Every sample was subsampled to the same number of TCRs (28,000) for the PS versus PT1 abundance plots. TCRs were defined as expanded if absent before sensitization and observed at least eight times at the 2-week time point. The public sequencing data were trimmed at Q25 with fastp and processed into clonotypes with MiXCR by TCRdb, which kept only in-frame beta chains. Merged by CDR3 protein, the rows form single entries marked with the most common genes and DNA. The V and J calls were not made by the authors but by TCRdb's processing. Within this sample are about 85,000 distinct CDR3 sequences, with around 7.9% of them counted one time only. The ten largest make up just over 2.5% of the sample.

In the paper's terms, the time point label means: pre-sensitization, week 0. The treatment or condition label, as the study defines it: therapeutic diphenylcyclopropenone sensitization with weekly scalp DPC. At every patch-test visit, the blood draw took place before the patch test was put on. To be eligible, patients had to be aged 18 to 70, diagnosed with alopecia and judged suitable for DPC therapy, while pregnant patients were excluded. Total RNA was extracted from unfractionated whole blood collected in Tempus Blood RNA tubes. Recombination linked TRBV20-1 to TRBJ2-7, with no confident D gene call. The sequenced sample was whole blood, obtained in connection with sensitization to the hapten diphenylcyclopropenone (DPC). The receptor's source is a man aged 40-49 years with alopecia areata. Some clones in this sample may be carry-over from other donors' samples. The CDR3 is CSASSSPASYEQYF. The DNA sequence is TGCAGTGCTAGTTCTAGTCCTGCCTCCTACGAGCAGTACTTC.